This entry concerns a single T cell receptor beta chain. Specified treatment: some 20 received Ad26.COV2.S at low or high dose, single or two shots; about 5 received placebo; per-sample allocation not given. At day 63 after the first vaccine or placebo injection, samples were drawn. Participants' vaccine, an Ad26 vector, delivered Wuhan-strain SARS-CoV-2 spike. This record belongs to a study of Ad26.COV2.S vaccination and SARS-CoV-2 variants. Study in general: The donor participated in the COV1001 trial, in its Ad26.COV2.S arm. Ad26.COV2.S shots went into the muscle once or twice, 56 days apart.

The data were produced by immunoSEQ multiplex PCR, yet TCRdb's version contains in-frame clones alone and is incomplete. Of approximately 480,000 clones listed, about 83% were seen once; the top ten hold 10% to 15%. Germline V gene data show CDR1 as SNHLY and CDR2 as FYNNEI. The length of the CDR3 is 14 residues. The V gene end was trimmed by 3 bases and the J gene end by 3 bases; junction bases not matched to a gene: 3. The chain couples TRBV2 to TRBJ1-2; 8 bases are a match to TRBD1. The sequence came from a person aged 18 to 65 who received the Ad26.COV2.S COVID-19 vaccine or a placebo. The sample was peripheral blood, taken in a trial of Ad26.COV2.S vaccine versus placebo. The CDR3 region is CASSDRGLYYGYTF. The CDR3 nucleotides read TGTGCCAGCAGTGACAGGGGGCTGTACTATGGCTACACCTTC.